These 17 T cell receptor beta chains were all obtained from the same sample, sequenced in a study of T cells after yellow fever vaccination. One entry per CDR3 protein, called by TCRdb with MiXCR from the 5' RACE reads. The sample yields more than 250,000 distinct CDR3 sequences, 6.8% seen once. This specimen consisted of PBMCs, obtained approximately 47 days after the first yellow fever vaccination. The receptor source for this set is a man aged 18 to 29 who received the YFV17D yellow fever vaccine.

At least ten counts were recorded for this clonotype. The V and J genes are TRBV14 and TRBJ2-7; TRBD2 matches 9 bases. This CDR3 contains 14 residues. Germline CDR1 is SGHDN and CDR2 is FVKESK. The J segment lost 8 bases and the V segment lost 1 base, leaving 6 bases of the junction unmatched. This chain's CDR3 is CASSQVRGGHKQYF. CDR3 in DNA: TGTGCCAGCAGCCAAGTGCGGGGGGGCCACAAGCAGTACTTC.

This clonotype was seen a handful of times. The genes are TRBV20-1 and TRBJ1-2; D gene unclear. The ends were cut back, 0 bases at V and 7 bases at J, with 12 bases in the middle. Germline lookup yields CDR1 DFQATT and CDR2 SNEGSKA (reference sequence). The CDR3 sequence is 13 residues long. This CDR3 reads CSARDAGGGGYTF. In DNA, the CDR3 is TGCAGTGCTAGAGATGCCGGTGGCGGTGGCTACACCTTC.

In regard to this clonotype: Being one base from a much bigger clone, this may be a read error. The V call is TRBV7-8, the J call TRBJ2-1, with D maybe TRBD2 (7 bases). Trimming took off 8 bases at V and 6 bases at J, with 14 bases between the two ends. This CDR3 has 13 residues. CDR1 and CDR2 (germline): SGHVS, FQNEAQ. This CDR3 reads CASGLEGGNEQFF. Here the CDR3 DNA reads TGTGCCAGCGGACTAGAGGGGGGCAATGAGCAGTTCTTC.

The V gene is TRBV5-6, the J gene TRBJ2-3, with D possibly matching TRBD2 (5 bases). CDR3 length: 17 amino acids. Trimming removed 0 bases at V and 4 bases at J, with 18 bases between. Germline CDR1 reads SGHDT; CDR2 reads YYEEEE. The CDR3 region has the DNA TGTGCCAGCAGCTTGGAGGGCATTTGGGAGCGTCCAGATACGCAGTATTTT. It yields the protein CASSLEGIWERPDTQYF. Together with reference TRBV5-6 and TRBJ2-3, the CDR3 gives the full variable domain: DAGVTQSPTHLIKTRGQQVTLRCSPKSGHDTVSWYQQALGQGPQFIFQYYEEEERQRGNFPDRFSGHQFPNYSSELNVNALLLGDSALYLCASSLEGIWERPDTQYFGPGTRLTVL.

This clonotype has just one count. Relative to the germline gene, one junction end is altered; a read error may explain this. J is TRBJ2-3 and V is TRBV20-1; tentative D call: TRBD2 (5 bases). In germline, CDR1 is DFQATT, CDR2 SNEGSKA (reference sequence). CDR3 length: 15 residues. The CDR3 reads CGARDRRLVADTQYF. The CDR3 DNA follows: TGCGGTGCTAGAGATCGGAGGCTCGTGGCAGATACGCAGTATTTT.

This clonotype was counted only a few times. The chain recombines TRBV5-1 with TRBJ2-5; TRBD1 might be the D (6 bases). The CDR3 covers 15 residues. CDR1 and CDR2 (germline): SGHRS, YFSETQ. Trimming pared 0 bases from V and 2 bases from J, leaving 11 bases between. CDR3 sequence (DNA): TGCGCCAGCAGCTTGGAACAGGGCGGGCAAGAGACCCAGTACTTC. Its translation: CASSLEQGGQETQYF.

The chain joins TRBV4-2 to TRBJ2-1; no definite D call. Between the trimmed V and J ends, which lost 8 bases and 6 bases, there was a span of 11 bases. Germline CDR1 reads LGHNA; CDR2 reads YNFKEQ. The CDR3 has 12 residues. The CDR3 region is CASRSPGNEQFF. Written as DNA, the CDR3 is TGTGCCAGCCGATCCCCAGGCAATGAGCAGTTCTTC.

This chain links TRBV5-1 with TRBJ2-5; 7 bases fit TRBD2. From germline, CDR1 is SGHRS and CDR2 YFSETQ. The CDR3 consists of 14 residues. V lost 6 bases and J lost 2; bases outside the gene matches: 7. CDR3 loop: CASKPGTTQETQYF. DNA of the CDR3: TGCGCCAGCAAACCCGGGACTACACAAGAGACCCAGTACTTC.

This clonotype has a handful of counts. The chain has TRBV28 and TRBJ1-5; 10 positions match TRBD1. Germline V gene data show CDR1 as MDHEN and CDR2 as SYDVKM. The CDR3 runs to 15 residues. The V segment lost 5 bases and the J segment 6 bases; nucleotides outside the gene matches: 7. The CDR3 spells CASSTPGQGFQPQHF. The DNA of the CDR3 is TGTGCCAGCAGTACCCCGGGACAGGGGTTTCAGCCCCAGCATTTT.

The chain couples TRBV7-2 to TRBJ2-1; possible D gene TRBD1, 6 bases. The CDR3 covers 16 residues. The germline CDR1 and CDR2 sequences are SGHTA and FQGNSA. V shed 5 bases and J shed 3 bases, with 17 bases lying between them. CDR3 in DNA: TGTGCCAGCAGCCACAAAAAACAGGGCCTCTACAATGAGCAGTTCTTC. This codes for CASSHKKQGLYNEQFF.

This clonotype was found many times. The chain has TRBV5-1 and TRBJ2-7; 9 nucleotides match TRBD1. V was pared by 0 bases and J by 2 bases, with 3 bases of the junction left unmatched. Germline values: CDR1 SGHRS, CDR2 YFSETQ. The CDR3 length is 15 residues. The CDR3 nucleotides read TGCGCCAGCAGCTTGGCCGGGACAGGGACCTACGAGCAGTACGTC. Its protein product is CASSLAGTGTYEQYV.

This clonotype was observed a handful of times. The chain recombines TRBV5-1 with TRBJ2-2, with 8 positions matching TRBD1. The ends lost 2 bases at V and 2 bases at J; junction bases unmatched: 2. The CDR3 length is 15 residues. Per germline, CDR1 SGHRS and CDR2 YFSETQ. The CDR3, as DNA: TGCGCCAGCAGCTTCGACAGGGGTAACACCGGGGAGCTGTTTTTT. Residues: CASSFDRGNTGELFF.

This clonotype was seen ten or more times. The chain combines TRBV7-2 with TRBJ1-3; D is undetermined. The CDR3 length is 13 residues. V lost 6 bases and J lost 0, with 6 bases in between. From germline, CDR1 is SGHTA and CDR2 FQGNSA. CDR3 amino acids: CASRPSSGNTIYF. CDR3 nucleotides: TGTGCCAGCAGACCGAGCTCTGGAAACACCATATATTTT.

Only a few counts were recorded for this clonotype. The chain couples TRBV4-3 to TRBJ2-7; D gene uncertain. V was cut by 0 bases and J by 2 bases, with 11 bases left in between. Germline V gives CDR1 LGHNA, CDR2 YSLEER. The CDR3 consists of 15 residues. CDR3 amino acids: CASSQERGFTYEQYF. CDR3 DNA: TGCGCCAGCAGCCAAGAACGCGGCTTCACCTACGAGCAGTACTTC.

The V call is TRBV20-1, the J call TRBJ1-1; D is uncertain. CDR1 is DFQATT and CDR2 is SNEGSKA in the germline V gene (reference sequence). With 0 bases removed from V and 4 bases from J, the gap between germline ends came to 9 bases. This CDR3 comprises 13 residues. The CDR3 sequence is CSARDRGGTEAFF. The CDR3, as DNA: TGCAGTGCTAGAGATCGAGGTGGCACTGAAGCTTTCTTT.

This clonotype was counted at least ten times. The rearrangement joins TRBV4-1 to TRBJ1-6; the D is unclear. Trimming pared 1 base from V and 7 bases from J, leaving 5 bases between. The germline CDR1 and CDR2 sequences are MGHRA and YSYEKL. CDR3 length equals 13 residues. Written as DNA, the CDR3 is TGCGCCAGCAGCCAAGTGTTCAATTCACCCCTCCACTTT. Its protein is CASSQVFNSPLHF.

This clonotype was detected ten times or more. This rearrangement joins TRBV7-2 to TRBJ1-6; 8 bases match TRBD1. The CDR3 covers 16 residues. Germline CDR1 SGHTA, CDR2 FQGNSA. Trimming at V came to 1 base and at J to 7 bases, leaving 6 bases not matched to a gene. The CDR3 DNA is TGTGCCAGCAGCTTAGGTTGGGACAGGATGAATTCACCCCTCCACTTT. It codes for CASSLGWDRMNSPLHF. The complete variable domain, with remaining parts taken from reference TRBV7-2 and TRBJ1-6, reads GAGVSQSPSNKVTEKGKDVELRCDPISGHTALYWYRQSLGQGLEFLIYFQGNSAPDKSGLPSDRFSAERTGGSVSTLTIQRTQQEDSAVYLCASSLGWDRMNSPLHFGNGTRLTVT.